Listed here is a single T cell receptor beta chain. The sample belongs to a study of control samples from healthy donors and cancer patients. V lost 3 bases, J lost 1 base, and 6 bases stayed unmatched. Per the germline V gene, CDR1 is SGHNT and CDR2 is YYREEE (reference sequence). This CDR3 is 17 amino acids long. Profiling relied on immunoSEQ multiplex PCR, and the TCRdb table lists in-frame clones only, not all of them. The profile shows 200,000 or so clones, about nine tenths of them singletons. This clonotype was obtained from a young man in good health. The sequenced sample was blood. The rearrangement joins TRBV5-4 to TRBJ1-6; TRBD1 matches at 8 bases. This chain's CDR3 is CASSSDRGVSYNSPLHF. The DNA for the CDR3 is TGTGCCAGCAGCTCAGACAGGGGAGTTTCCTATAATTCACCCCTCCACTTT.